This TCR beta chain was found in a study of identical twins. TCRdb reprocessed the 5' RACE reads via MiXCR and lists one record per CDR3 protein. This repertoire shows 250,000 to 350,000 distinct CDR3 sequences, 9.5% found once; its top ten account for 5.5% to 9%. The CDR3 is 12 amino acids. Germline assignment: CDR1 SQVTM and CDR2 ANQGSEA. With 7 bases removed from V and 2 bases from J, the gap between germline ends came to 12 bases. This clonotype was recorded many times. Its antigen is currently unknown. Study-wide points: Sharing of beta out-of-frame sequences by twins showed a weaker excess. In cord blood, abundant beta clonotypes had fewer insertions; memory showed no trend. Out-of-frame sharing of TCR alpha in monozygotic twins was underestimated by models.

These same data were also listed under a study on yellow fever vaccine responses in identical twins. This second report adds: Twins' vaccine T cell response reportedly gave the appearance of partial convergence and partial personalization.

Sequencing input: CD8+ T cells sorted from blood. The chain employs TRBV29-1 and TRBJ2-7; D not certain. This sequence was found in a woman aged 18-29 years in good health. DNA of the CDR3: TGCAGCGCTGCGGACGTCACCTACGAGCAGTACTTC. Translated, it gives CSAADVTYEQYF.